Sequencing of this TCR beta chain was carried out in a study of T cells in Graves' hyperthyroidism and ophthalmopathy. Study-wide results and limits: Clonotypes that were expanded in thyroid above 0.001 mostly appeared in blood too. The model made its ophthalmopathy prediction, and onset followed a median around 6.9 months later.

This clonotype has only one observation. What it binds is not known. An end of the junction does not agree with germline; a read error may underlie this. Template material for amplifying TCR beta CDR3 regions consisted of RNA transcripts. Using the HTBI primer set, a first-round RT-PCR was run on the TCR CDR3. Via MiXCR, TCRdb re-called the multiplex PCR reads, giving one row per CDR3 protein. The sample records about 570,000 distinct CDR3 sequences, roughly 50% being singletons. The germline CDR1 and CDR2 sequences are SGHKS and YYEKEE (reference sequence). The CDR3 totals 14 residues. This clonotype was sampled from an adult woman with Graves' disease, either hyperthyroidism or ophthalmopathy (not recorded which). Sequencing was carried out using peripheral blood or thyroid tissue (not recorded which). The rearrangement uses TRBV5-5 and TRBJ1-6; TRBD1 aligns across 10 bases. In DNA form, the CDR3 reads TGCGCCAGCAGGCCGGGACAGGGGCCTTCACCCCTCCACTTT. It encodes CASRPGQGPSPLHF.